This T cell receptor (beta chain) was captured in a study of blood T cells in healthy people across ages. At the level of the study: Roughly one uniquely barcoded beta molecule per two T cells was captured. Findings of the study overall: Unknown CMV status may confound age-related changes in expanded clones. The study could not conclusively compare naive and antigen-experienced cells, given its unsorted PBMCs.

Per germline, CDR1 LGHDT and CDR2 YNNKEL (reference sequence). The CDR3 extends over 15 amino acids. V lost 4 bases, J lost 7 bases, and 20 bases lay in between. Healthy individuals of Caucasian origin from Russia, aged about 6 to 95, served as donors. For the second PCR, which ran for roughly 6 to 11 cycles, a sample-barcoded 5' primer and a J-beta primer mix were used. TCRdb re-derived calls from the 5' RACE reads in MiXCR, one entry per CDR3 protein. Of hundreds of thousands of distinct CDR3 sequences in the sample, roughly 41% were seen once. On this clonotype: Its antigen is unknown.

The source is a man older than 75 in good health. Sequenced input: blood. V and J are TRBV3-1 and TRBJ2-7; D not certain. CDR3: CASSPRPRNYNEQYF. The CDR3 DNA sequence: TGTGCCAGCAGCCCCCGCCCACGGAACTACAATGAGCAGTACTTC.